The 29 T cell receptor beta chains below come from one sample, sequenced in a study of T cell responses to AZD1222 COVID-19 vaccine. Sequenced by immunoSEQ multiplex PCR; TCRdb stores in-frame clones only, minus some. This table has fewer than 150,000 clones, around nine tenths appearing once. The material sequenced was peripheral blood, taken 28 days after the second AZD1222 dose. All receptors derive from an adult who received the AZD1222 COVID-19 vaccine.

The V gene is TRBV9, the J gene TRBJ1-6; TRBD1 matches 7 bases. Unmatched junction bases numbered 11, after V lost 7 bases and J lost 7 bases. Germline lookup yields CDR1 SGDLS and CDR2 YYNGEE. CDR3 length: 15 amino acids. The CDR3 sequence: CASSTLPTGNSPLHF. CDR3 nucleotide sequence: TGTGCCAGCTCCACACTCCCGACAGGGAATTCACCCCTCCACTTT.

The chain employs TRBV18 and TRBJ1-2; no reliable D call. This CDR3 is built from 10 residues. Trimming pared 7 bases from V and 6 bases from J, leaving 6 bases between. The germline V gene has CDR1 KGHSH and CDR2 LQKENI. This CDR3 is CASFGDGYTF. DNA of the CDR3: TGTGCCAGCTTTGGGGATGGCTACACCTTC. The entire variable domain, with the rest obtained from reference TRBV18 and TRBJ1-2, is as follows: NAGVMQNPRHLVRRRGQEARLRCSPMKGHSHVYWYRQLPEEGLKFMVYLQKENIIDESGMPKERFSAEFPKEGPSILRIQQVVRGDSAAYFCASFGDGYTFGSGTRLTVV.

CDR3 in DNA: TGTGCCACCAGACCGGGGACAGGGAACACAGATACGCAGTATTTT. Encoded protein: CATRPGTGNTDTQYF. The chain combines TRBV24-1 with TRBJ2-3; TRBD1 aligns across 9 bases. Germline values: CDR1 KGHDR, CDR2 SFDVKD. The CDR3 runs to 15 residues. V lost 7 bases, J lost 2 bases, and 6 bases stayed unmatched.

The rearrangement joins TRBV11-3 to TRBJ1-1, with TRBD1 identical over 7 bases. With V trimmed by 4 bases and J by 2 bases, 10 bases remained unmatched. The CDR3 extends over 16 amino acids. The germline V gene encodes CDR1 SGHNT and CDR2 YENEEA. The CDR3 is CASSYDRGQRNTEAFF. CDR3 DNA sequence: TGTGCCAGCAGCTACGACCGGGGACAGAGAAACACTGAAGCTTTCTTT.

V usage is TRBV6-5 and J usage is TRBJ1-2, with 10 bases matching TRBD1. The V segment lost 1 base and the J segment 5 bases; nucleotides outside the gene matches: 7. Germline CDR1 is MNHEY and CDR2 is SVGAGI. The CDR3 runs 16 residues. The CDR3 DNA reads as TGTGCCAGCAGTTACTTGCGGACAGGGGGAGGATATGGCTACACCTTC. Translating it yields CASSYLRTGGGYGYTF.

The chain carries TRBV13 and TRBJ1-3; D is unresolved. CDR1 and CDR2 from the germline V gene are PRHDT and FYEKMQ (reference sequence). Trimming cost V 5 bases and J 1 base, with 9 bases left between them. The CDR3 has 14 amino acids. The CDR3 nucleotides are TGTGCCAGCAGCCTCACACCTTCTGGAAACACCATATATTTT. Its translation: CASSLTPSGNTIYF.

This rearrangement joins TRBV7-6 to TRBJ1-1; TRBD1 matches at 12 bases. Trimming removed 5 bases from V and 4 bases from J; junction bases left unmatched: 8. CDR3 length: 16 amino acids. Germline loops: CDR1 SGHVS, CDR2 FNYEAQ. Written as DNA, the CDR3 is TGTGCCAGCAGCCCCCGGGACAGGGGGCCTGCCACTGAAGCTTTCTTT. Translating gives CASSPRDRGPATEAFF.

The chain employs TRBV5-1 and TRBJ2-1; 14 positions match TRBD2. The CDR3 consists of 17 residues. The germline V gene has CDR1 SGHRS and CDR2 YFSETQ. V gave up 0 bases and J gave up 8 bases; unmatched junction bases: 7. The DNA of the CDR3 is TGCGCCAGCAGCTTGGGACTAGCGGGAGGGCCAAGGGATGAGCAGTTCTTC. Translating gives CASSLGLAGGPRDEQFF.

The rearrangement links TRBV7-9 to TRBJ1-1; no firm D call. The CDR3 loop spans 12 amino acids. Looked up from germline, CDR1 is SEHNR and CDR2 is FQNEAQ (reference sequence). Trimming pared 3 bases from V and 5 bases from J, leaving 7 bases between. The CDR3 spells CASSLSVTEAFF. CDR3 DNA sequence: TGTGCCAGCAGCTTGTCAGTTACTGAAGCTTTCTTT.

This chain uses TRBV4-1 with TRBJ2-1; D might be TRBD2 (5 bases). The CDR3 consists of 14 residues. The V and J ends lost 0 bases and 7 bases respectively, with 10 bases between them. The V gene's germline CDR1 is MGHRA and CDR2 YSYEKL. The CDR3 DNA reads TGCGCCAGCAGCCAAGAGAAGAGGGTTAATGAGCAGTTCTTC. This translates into CASSQEKRVNEQFF.

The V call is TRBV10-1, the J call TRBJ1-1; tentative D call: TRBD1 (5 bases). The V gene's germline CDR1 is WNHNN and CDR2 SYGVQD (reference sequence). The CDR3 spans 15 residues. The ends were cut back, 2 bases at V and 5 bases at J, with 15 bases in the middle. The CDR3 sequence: CASSEGGVEGTEAFF. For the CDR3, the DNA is TGCGCCAGCAGTGAGGGGGGTGTCGAGGGAACTGAAGCTTTCTTT.

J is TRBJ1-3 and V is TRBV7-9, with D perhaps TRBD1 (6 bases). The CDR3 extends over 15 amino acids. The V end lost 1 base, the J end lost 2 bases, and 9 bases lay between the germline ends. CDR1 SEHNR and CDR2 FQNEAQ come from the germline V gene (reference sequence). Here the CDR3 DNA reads TGTGCCAGCAGCTTAGTAACAGGGCCTGGAAACACCATATATTTT. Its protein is CASSLVTGPGNTIYF. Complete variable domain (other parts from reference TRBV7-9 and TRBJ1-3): DTGVSQNPRHKITKRGQNVTFRCDPISEHNRLYWYRQTLGQGPEFLTYFQNEAQLEKSRLLSDRFSAERPKGSFSTLEIQRTEQGDSAMYLCASSLVTGPGNTIYFGEGSWLTVV.

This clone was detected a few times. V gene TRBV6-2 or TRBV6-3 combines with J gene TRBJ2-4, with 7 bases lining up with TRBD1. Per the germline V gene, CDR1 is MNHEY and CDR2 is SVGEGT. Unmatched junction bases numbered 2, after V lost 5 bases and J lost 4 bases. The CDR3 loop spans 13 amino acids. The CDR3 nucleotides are TGTGCCAGCAGTAAGGGACAGAAAAACATTCAGTACTTC. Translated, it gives CASSKGQKNIQYF.

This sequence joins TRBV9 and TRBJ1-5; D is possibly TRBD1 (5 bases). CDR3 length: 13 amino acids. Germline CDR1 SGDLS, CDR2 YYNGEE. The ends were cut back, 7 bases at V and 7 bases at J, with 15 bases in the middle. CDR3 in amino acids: CASSAGSVQPQHF. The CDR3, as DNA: TGTGCCAGCTCGGCAGGGTCCGTCCAGCCCCAGCATTTT.

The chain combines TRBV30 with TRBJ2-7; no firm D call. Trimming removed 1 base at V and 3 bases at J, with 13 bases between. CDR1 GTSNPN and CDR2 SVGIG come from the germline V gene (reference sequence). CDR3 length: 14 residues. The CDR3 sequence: CAWSDTPKDYEQYF. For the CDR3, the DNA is TGTGCCTGGAGTGACACCCCAAAAGACTACGAGCAGTACTTC.

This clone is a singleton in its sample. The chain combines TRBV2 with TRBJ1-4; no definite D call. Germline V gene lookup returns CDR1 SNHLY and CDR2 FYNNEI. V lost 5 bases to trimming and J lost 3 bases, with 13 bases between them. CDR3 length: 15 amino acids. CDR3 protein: CASSSNRGSNEKLFF. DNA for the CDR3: TGTGCCAGCAGTTCTAACAGAGGATCTAATGAAAAACTGTTTTTT.

CDR3 region: CATSDPGQGSGYGYTF. The CDR3 DNA reads TGTGCCACCAGTGATCCTGGACAGGGAAGCGGCTATGGCTACACCTTC. The gene calls are TRBV24-1 and TRBJ1-2, with 8 bases matching TRBD1. V lost 3 bases to trimming and J lost 4 bases; unmatched junction nucleotides: 9. Germline values: CDR1 KGHDR, CDR2 SFDVKD. This CDR3 is 16 amino acids long.

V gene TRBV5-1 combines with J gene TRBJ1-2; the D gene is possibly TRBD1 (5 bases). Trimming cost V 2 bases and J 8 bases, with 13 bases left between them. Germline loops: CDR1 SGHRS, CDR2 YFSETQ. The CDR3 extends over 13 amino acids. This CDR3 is CASSFQGNEGYTF. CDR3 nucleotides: TGCGCCAGCAGCTTTCAGGGAAACGAGGGCTACACCTTC.

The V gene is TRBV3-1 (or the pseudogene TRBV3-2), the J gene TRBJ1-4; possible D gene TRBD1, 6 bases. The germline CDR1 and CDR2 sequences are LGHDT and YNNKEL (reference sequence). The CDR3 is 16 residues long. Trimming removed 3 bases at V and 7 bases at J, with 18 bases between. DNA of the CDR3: TGTGCCAGCAGCCAGCTCACTAGGGGGGGGGTTGAAAAACTGTTTTTT. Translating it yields CASSQLTRGGVEKLFF.

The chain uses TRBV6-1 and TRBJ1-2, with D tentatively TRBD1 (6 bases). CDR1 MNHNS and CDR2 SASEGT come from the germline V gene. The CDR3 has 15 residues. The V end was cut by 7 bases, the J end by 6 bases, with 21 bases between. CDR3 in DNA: TGTGCCAGCATCTTACAGGGCCCCGCTCTTGATGGCTACACCTTC. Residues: CASILQGPALDGYTF.

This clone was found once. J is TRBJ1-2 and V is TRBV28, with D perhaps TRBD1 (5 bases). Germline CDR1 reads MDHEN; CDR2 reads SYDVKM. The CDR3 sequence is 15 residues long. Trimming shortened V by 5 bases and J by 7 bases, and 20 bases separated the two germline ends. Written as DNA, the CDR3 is TGTGCCAGCAGTAGCGCCGGGACGGACCTTTCTGGCTACACCTTC. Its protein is CASSSAGTDLSGYTF.

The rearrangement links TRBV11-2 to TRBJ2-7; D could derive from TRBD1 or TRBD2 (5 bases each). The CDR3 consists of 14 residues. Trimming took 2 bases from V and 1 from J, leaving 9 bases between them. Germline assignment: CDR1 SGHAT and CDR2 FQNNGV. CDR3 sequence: CASSLPGPSYEQYF. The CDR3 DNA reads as TGTGCCAGCAGCTTACCGGGACCTTCCTACGAGCAGTACTTC.

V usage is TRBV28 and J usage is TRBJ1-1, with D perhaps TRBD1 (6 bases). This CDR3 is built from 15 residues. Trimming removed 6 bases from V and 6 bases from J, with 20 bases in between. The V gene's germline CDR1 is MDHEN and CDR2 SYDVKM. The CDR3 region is CASSEGGAQRAEAFF. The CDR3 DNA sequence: TGTGCCAGCAGCGAGGGGGGGGCCCAGAGGGCTGAAGCTTTCTTT.

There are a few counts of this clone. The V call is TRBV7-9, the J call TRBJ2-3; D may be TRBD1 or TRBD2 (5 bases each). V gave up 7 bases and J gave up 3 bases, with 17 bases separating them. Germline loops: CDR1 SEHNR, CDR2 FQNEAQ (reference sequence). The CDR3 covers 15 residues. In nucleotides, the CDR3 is TGTGCCAGCACCGGTTTGAGGGGAGAGACAGATACGCAGTATTTT. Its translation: CASTGLRGETDTQYF. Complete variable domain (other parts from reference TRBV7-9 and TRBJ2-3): DTGVSQNPRHKITKRGQNVTFRCDPISEHNRLYWYRQTLGQGPEFLTYFQNEAQLEKSRLLSDRFSAERPKGSFSTLEIQRTEQGDSAMYLCASTGLRGETDTQYFGPGTRLTVL.

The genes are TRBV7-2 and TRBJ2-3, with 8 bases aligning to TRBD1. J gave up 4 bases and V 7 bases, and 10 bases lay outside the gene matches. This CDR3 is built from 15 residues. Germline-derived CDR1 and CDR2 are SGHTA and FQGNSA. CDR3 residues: CASTLAGGLSDTQYF. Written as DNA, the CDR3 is TGTGCCAGCACCCTGGCAGGGGGCCTCTCAGATACGCAGTATTTT.

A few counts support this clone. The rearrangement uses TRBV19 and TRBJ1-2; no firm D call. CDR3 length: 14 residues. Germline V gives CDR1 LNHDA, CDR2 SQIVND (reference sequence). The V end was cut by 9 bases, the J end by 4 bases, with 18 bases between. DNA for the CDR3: TGTGCCAGAGACCCACCAAGGACTCTCTATGGCTACACCTTC. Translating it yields CARDPPRTLYGYTF.

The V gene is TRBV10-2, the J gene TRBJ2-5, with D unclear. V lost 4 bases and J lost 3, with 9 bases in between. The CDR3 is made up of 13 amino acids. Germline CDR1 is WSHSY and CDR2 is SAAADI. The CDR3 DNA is TGCGCCAGCAGTGCAGGACGGAAAGAGACCCAGTACTTC. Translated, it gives CASSAGRKETQYF.

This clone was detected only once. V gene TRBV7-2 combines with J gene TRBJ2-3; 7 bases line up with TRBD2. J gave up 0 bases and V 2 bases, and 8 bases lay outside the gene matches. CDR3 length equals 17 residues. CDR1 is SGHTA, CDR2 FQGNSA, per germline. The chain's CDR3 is CASSLIPSGTSTDTQYF. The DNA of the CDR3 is TGTGCCAGCAGCTTAATCCCTAGCGGCACTAGCACAGATACGCAGTATTTT.

The CDR3 reads CAWSVGGVGTEAFF. The DNA of the CDR3 is TGTGCCTGGAGTGTGGGGGGCGTCGGCACTGAAGCTTTCTTT. The chain has TRBV30 and TRBJ1-1; D perhaps matches TRBD1 (6 bases). Trimming took 0 bases from V and 4 from J, leaving 12 bases between them. Germline CDR1 and CDR2: GTSNPN and SVGIG (reference sequence). This CDR3 region has 14 residues.